The next 13 T cell receptor delta chains were all read from a single sample in a study of γδ T cells in repeated Plasmodium falciparum infection. TCRdb applied CATT to the multiplex PCR reads for clone calling. The sample carries around 57,000 delta-chain clones, around 1.5% recorded once. Gammadelta T cells were flow-sorted from PBMC into Vgamma9/Vdelta2+ and Vdelta2-negative populations for bulk analysis. Material: gamma-delta T cells from blood. These receptors were collected from a pool of human donors (malaria-infected and uninfected, not separated).

This clone occurred a few times. TCRdb pairs this DNA with a much larger clone's protein that differs at residue 6, likely a read error; the protein shown was translated from the DNA. The chain uses TRDV3 and TRDJ1; 12 bases line up with TRDD3. TCRdb records no J gene; here it was assigned by comparing the DNA to germline. Germline V gene sequence: CDR1 TVYSNPD, CDR2 GDNSRS (reference sequence). The CDR3 runs to 19 residues. The J segment lost 4 bases and the V segment lost 4 bases, leaving 22 bases of the junction unmatched. As DNA, the CDR3 is TGTGCCTCCACGGCCACTCTTCGCGGGTCTGGGGGATACGGCGATAAACTCATCTTT. It yields the protein CASTATLRGSGGYGDKLIF.

This clone was seen a handful of times. TCRdb's entry gives the protein of a much larger clone, which mismatches this DNA's translation at residue 6, likely from a read error; the protein reported here is translated from the DNA. J is TRDJ1 and V is TRDV1; 13 positions match TRDD3. CDR1 and CDR2 (germline): TSWWSYY, QGS. This CDR3 has 20 residues. V was pared by 4 bases and J by 0 bases, with 14 bases of the junction left unmatched. The CDR3 nucleotides are TGTGCTCTTGGGGTCGGGACTGGGGGATACGTACTCCAAAACACCGATAAACTCATCTTT. Amino acids: CALGVGTGGYVLQNTDKLIF.

This clone was observed a handful of times. The protein in TCRdb stems from a much larger clone and differs at residue 14 from this DNA's translation, likely a read error; here the protein is translated from the DNA. Here the V gene is TRDV1, but the J gene went uncalled; TRDD3 is the table's D call and was not checked against the DNA. Germline-derived CDR1 and CDR2 are TSWWSYY and QGS. The CDR3 consists of 22 residues. This CDR3 is CALGEPRRRDTRTLFHSDKVIF. CDR3 nucleotide sequence: TGTGCTCTTGGGGAACCTCGGAGAAGAGATACGCGGACACTATTCCACAGCGATAAAGTCATCTTT.

This clone was seen a few times. This likely came from a read error, as a far larger clone is one base away. Other nucleotide sequences in the sample specify the same CDR3. The J gene is TRDJ1, the V gene TRDV2; the match to TRDD3 covers 12 bases. No J gene was available from TCRdb, and it was assigned here by a germline match of the DNA. This CDR3 region has 16 residues. Trimming took 4 bases from V and 8 from J; bases not matched to a gene: 13. Germline V CDR1 and CDR2: GEAIGNYY, EKD. CDR3 amino acids: CACDRVLGDTSLKLIF. Written as DNA, the CDR3 is TGTGCCTGTGATCGGGTACTGGGGGATACCTCCCTCAAACTCATCTTT.

Note on this clone: The protein that TCRdb holds for this DNA derives from a much larger clone and differs from the translated DNA at residue 12, which likely indicates a read error; the protein shown here is translated from the DNA. The V call is TRDV1, the J call TRDJ1; 9 positions agree with TRDD3. The CDR3 runs to 21 residues. CDR1 is TSWWSYY, CDR2 QGS, per germline. CDR3 protein: CALGDLDGTGGHAIYTDELIF. CDR3 nucleotide sequence: TGTGCTCTTGGGGATCTGGACGGTACTGGGGGACACGCCATATACACCGATGAACTCATCTTT.

In its sample, this clone was seen a few times. A read error likely explains this, since a far larger clone differs by one base. The chain employs TRDV1 and TRDJ1; a weak D match, TRDD2 (6 bases). TCRdb is silent on the J gene; assignment here came from matching the DNA to germline. Germline V CDR1 and CDR2: TSWWSYY, QGS. This CDR3 contains 18 residues. The CDR3 region has the DNA TGCGCTCTTGGGGCCTTCTCCTACAGGGCTGCGTACACCGATAAACTCATCTTT. Protein product: CALGAFSYRAAYTDKLIF.

As concerns this clone: Different DNA sequences within this sample yield the same CDR3. The chain uses TRDV1 and TRDJ1; TRDD3 agrees at 8 bases. The J gene, missing from TCRdb, was assigned here through DNA to germline matching. With 3 bases clipped from V and 4 bases from J, the junction kept 19 bases outside the gene matches. The CDR3 has 19 amino acids. Per the germline V gene, CDR1 is TSWWSYY and CDR2 is QGS. The DNA of the CDR3 is TGTGCTCTTGGGGACATTCCATTTACTGGGGGGTACGCCTTCGATAAACTCATCTTT. Protein: CALGDIPFTGGYAFDKLIF.

On this clone itself: Given a far larger clone just one base away, this is likely a sequencing read error. The sample carries other DNA sequences with the same CDR3. For the CDR3, the DNA is TGTGCTCTTGGGGAACCCCCGGAAGACCTTCCCCAAAAGTACACCGATAAACTCATCTTC. Its protein product is CALGEPPEDLPQKYTDKLIF. V is TRDV1 and J is TRDJ1; the D gene is possibly TRDD2 (6 bases). The germline gives CDR1 TSWWSYY, CDR2 QGS. CDR3 length equals 20 residues.

This clone has ten or more counts. For this DNA, TCRdb reports the protein of a much larger clone, which diverges at residue 5, most likely from a read error; the protein presented here is translated directly from the DNA. The chain is built from TRDV3 and TRDJ1; TRDD2 might be the D (6 bases). TCRdb is silent on the J gene; assignment here came from matching the DNA to germline. This CDR3 is 22 amino acids long. Germline CDR1 TVYSNPD, CDR2 GDNSRS (reference sequence). The V end was cut by 3 bases, the J end by 10 bases, with 48 bases between. This chain's CDR3 is CAFNRLLPPSVLSNIGGWRLIF. For the CDR3, the DNA is TGTGCCTTCAATCGCCTTCTTCCTCCGTCGGTACTCTCAAATATCGGAGGTTGGAGACTCATCTTT.

With regard to this clone: This DNA's translation differs at residue 3 from TCRdb's protein, which comes from a much larger clone; a read error is likely, and the protein shown is translated from the DNA. The gene calls are TRDV1 and TRDJ1; maybe TRDD2 (7 bases). Germline CDR1 and CDR2: TSWWSYY and QGS. There are 22 residues in the CDR3. Here the CDR3 reads CAPGESSSYRSLMGPPTDKLIF. CDR3 nucleotide sequence: TGTGCTCCTGGGGAATCCTCTTCCTATCGATCGCTTATGGGTCCCCCTACCGATAAACTCATCTTT.

About this clone itself: The protein held in TCRdb is that of a much larger clone and does not match this DNA's translation at residue 18, likely because of a read error; the protein shown is translated from the DNA. V gene TRDV1 combines with J gene TRDJ1; 9 bases are shared with TRDD3. Because TCRdb records no J gene, it was assigned here through a match of the DNA to germline. The length of the CDR3 is 22 residues. Per the germline V gene, CDR1 is TSWWSYY and CDR2 is QGS. The CDR3 spells CALGELKASLAGGFTCTNKLIF. The CDR3 DNA reads as TGTGCTCTTGGGGAACTAAAGGCCTCCTTGGCTGGGGGATTCACCTGCACCAATAAACTCATCTTT.

This clone was recorded at least ten times. The V gene is TRDV1, the J gene TRDJ1, with D tentatively TRDD3 (10 bases). Per germline, CDR1 TSWWSYY and CDR2 QGS. Deletions cut 0 bases from V and 2 bases from J, with 43 bases between. The CDR3 spans 26 residues. The CDR3 is CALGELGPSYLYWGIQRGPTTDKLIF. CDR3 DNA: TGTGCTCTTGGGGAACTAGGGCCTTCCTACCTTTATTGGGGGATACAAAGGGGTCCAACTACCGATAAACTCATCTTT.

This clone was detected only a few times. The protein given by TCRdb reflects a much larger clone and differs at residue 14 from this DNA's translation, likely from a read error; the protein shown is the DNA's translation. In DNA, the CDR3 is TGTGCTCTTGGGGAACTGGGTCCTAAGGGCTTAGGTGATGAACTCATCTTT. Encoded protein: CALGELGPKGLGDELIF. The chain recombines TRDV1 with TRDJ1; tentatively, D is TRDD2 (5 bases). Between the trimmed V and J ends, which lost 0 bases and 9 bases, there was a span of 23 bases. The CDR3 sequence is 17 residues long. CDR1 and CDR2 (germline): TSWWSYY, QGS.